The 5 T cell receptor beta chains below were found in one sample sequenced in a study of blood T cells in healthy people across ages. A second PCR, run for roughly 6 to 11 cycles, used a sample-barcoded 5' primer plus a J-beta primer mix. Each CDR3 protein is one row after TCRdb ran MiXCR on the 5' RACE reads. The sample has about 1.8 million distinct CDR3 sequences; around 48% are singletons. The sequenced sample consisted of blood. These receptors were taken from a woman aged 40-49 years in good health.

This clonotype was observed a few times. The chain employs TRBV4-3 and TRBJ2-5; 8 nucleotides align to TRBD1. The V segment lost 3 bases and the J segment 4 bases; nucleotides outside the gene matches: 4. Germline V gives CDR1 LGHNA, CDR2 YSLEER. The CDR3 loop spans 14 amino acids. In DNA, the CDR3 is TGCGCCAGCAGCCACAGGGGGCGCCCAGAGACCCAGTACTTC. It is translated as CASSHRGRPETQYF.

This sequence joins TRBV4-3 and TRBJ2-5, with D possibly matching TRBD1 (6 bases). Trimming stripped 0 bases from V and 2 bases from J, with 13 bases between. CDR1 and CDR2 (germline): LGHNA, YSLEER. The CDR3 is made up of 16 amino acids. This CDR3 is CASSQERRTVQETQYF. In nucleotides, the CDR3 is TGCGCCAGCAGCCAAGAGAGAAGGACAGTACAAGAGACCCAGTACTTC.

This clonotype was seen a single time. A much larger clonotype is one base distant, so this may be a read error. The rearrangement uses TRBV9 and TRBJ2-3; no definite D call. Germline V lookup: CDR1 SGDLS, CDR2 YYNGEE. The length of the CDR3 is 12 residues. The CDR3 nucleotides read TGTGCCAGCAGCGCACGCACAGATACGCGGTATTTT. This encodes CASSARTDTRYF.

The rearrangement joins TRBV6-2 or TRBV6-3 to TRBJ2-4, with no clear D. This CDR3 has 14 amino acids. From germline, CDR1 is MNHEY and CDR2 SVGEGT. Trimming left V 2 bases short and J 3 bases short, with 8 bases between. The CDR3 loop reads CASSYVLGKNIQYF. The CDR3 DNA reads TGTGCCAGCAGTTACGTGTTGGGCAAAAACATTCAGTACTTC.

This clonotype was recorded a few times. The chain combines TRBV27 with TRBJ1-2; a possible D gene is TRBD1 (6 bases). CDR1 is MNHEY, CDR2 SMNVEV, per germline (reference sequence). Trimming stripped 3 bases from V and 5 bases from J, with 13 bases between. The CDR3 totals 14 residues. CDR3 in DNA: TGTGCCAGCAGTTTGAACAGGGCTTCGTATGGCTACACCTTC. Protein sequence: CASSLNRASYGYTF.